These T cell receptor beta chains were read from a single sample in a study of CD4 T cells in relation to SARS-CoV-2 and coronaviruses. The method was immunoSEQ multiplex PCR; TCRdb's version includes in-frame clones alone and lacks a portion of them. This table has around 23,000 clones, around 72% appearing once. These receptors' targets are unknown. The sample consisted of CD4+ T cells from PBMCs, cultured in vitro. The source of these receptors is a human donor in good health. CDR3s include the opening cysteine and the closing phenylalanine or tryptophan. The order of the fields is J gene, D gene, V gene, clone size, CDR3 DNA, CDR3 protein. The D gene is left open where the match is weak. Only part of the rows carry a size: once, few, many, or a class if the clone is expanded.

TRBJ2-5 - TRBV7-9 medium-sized TGTGCCAGCAGCTTAGTTGGTGGGGAGACCCAGTACTTC CASSLVGGETQYF
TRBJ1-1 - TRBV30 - TGTGCCTGGAGTGTGAGGGAGAACACTGAAGCTTTCTTT CAWSVRENTEAFF
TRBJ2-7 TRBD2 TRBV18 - TGTGCCAGCTCTAGCGGGAATGCGTACGAGCAGTACTTC CASSSGNAYEQYF
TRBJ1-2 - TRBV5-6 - TGTGCCAGCAGCTTCACGACAGCCGTTATGAGCGGCTACACCTTC CASSFTTAVMSGYTF
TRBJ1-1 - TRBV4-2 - TGTGCCAGCAGCCAAGAGGAGGTTGGTAGCACTGAAGCTTTCTTT CASSQEEVGSTEAFF
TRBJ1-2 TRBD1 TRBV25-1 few TGTGCCAGCAGTTCGCCGGGACAGCTTGGCTACACCTTC CASSSPGQLGYTF
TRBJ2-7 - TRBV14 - TGTGCCAGCAGCCAAAATTGGCCGGCAGGAAAGAGCTACGAGCAGTACTTC CASSQNWPAGKSYEQYF
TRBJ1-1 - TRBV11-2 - TGTGCCAGCAGCTTAGCTCGGGGGAACACTGAAGCTTTCTTT CASSLARGNTEAFF
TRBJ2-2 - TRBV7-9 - TGTGCCAGCAGCTTAAAAGTAACCGGGGAGCTGTTTTTT CASSLKVTGELFF
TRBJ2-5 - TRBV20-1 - TGCAGTGCTCCGACCTGGGAGACCCAGTACTTC CSAPTWETQYF
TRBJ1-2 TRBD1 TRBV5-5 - TGTGCCAGCAGCTTGGCGACCGGGACAGGGGGGTCCGGCTACTATGGCTACACCTTC CASSLATGTGGSGYYGYTF
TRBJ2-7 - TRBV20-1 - TGCAGTGCTAGTAACGGACCCTCCTACGAGCAGTACTTC CSASNGPSYEQYF
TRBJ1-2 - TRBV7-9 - TGTGCCAGCAGCCTCACAGGATCAGGGGCCGGCTATGGCTACACCTTC CASSLTGSGAGYGYTF
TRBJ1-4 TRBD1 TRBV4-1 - TGCGCCAGCAGCCAGAGTGCCCCAGGGGGCTTTGAAAAACTGTTTTTT CASSQSAPGGFEKLFF
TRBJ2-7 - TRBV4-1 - TGCGCCAGCAGCCAGACGGAGGACCCATTCCACGAGCAGTACTTC CASSQTEDPFHEQYF
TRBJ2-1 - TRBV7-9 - TGTGCCAGCAGCTTTTCCCTCAATGAGCAGTTCTTC CASSFSLNEQFF
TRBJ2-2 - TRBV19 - TGTGCCAGTAGGGCGACTTTTTGGCAGACCGGGGAGCTGTTTTTT CASRATFWQTGELFF
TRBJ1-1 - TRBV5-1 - TGCGCCAGCAGTCCGGATGGGGGCCCGAGGAACACTGAAGCTTTCTTT CASSPDGGPRNTEAFF
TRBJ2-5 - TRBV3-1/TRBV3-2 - TGTGCCAGCAGCCCACAGAGGGGGGAGTCGGAGACCCAGTACTTC CASSPQRGESETQYF
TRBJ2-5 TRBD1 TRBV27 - TGTGCCAGCAGTCCGATAGTACAGGGGAGAGAGACCCAGTACTTC CASSPIVQGRETQYF
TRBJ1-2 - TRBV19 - TGTGCCAGTAGTGTAGCAGGGAGGAGTATGGTCTATGGCTACACCTTC CASSVAGRSMVYGYTF
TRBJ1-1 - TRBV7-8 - TGTGCCAGCAGCCTCACCGGTTTGAACACTGAAGCTTTCTTT CASSLTGLNTEAFF
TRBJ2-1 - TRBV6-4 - TGTGCCAGCAAAGCTGAGGGTGAGCAGTTCTTC CASKAEGEQFF
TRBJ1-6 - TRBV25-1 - TGTGCCAGCAGGGCAGGGACTTCACCCCTCCACTTT CASRAGTSPLHF
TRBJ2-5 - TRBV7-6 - TGTGCCAGCAGCTTAGCCCCCCGCGACCAAGAGACCCAGTACTTC CASSLAPRDQETQYF
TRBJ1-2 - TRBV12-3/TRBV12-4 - TGTGCCAGCAGGGGGGCGTGGACGGACGGCTACACCTTC CASRGAWTDGYTF
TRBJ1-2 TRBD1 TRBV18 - TGTGCCAGCTCACCAGCTCAGCAGGGGACAGGGGACTTC CASSPAQQGTGDF
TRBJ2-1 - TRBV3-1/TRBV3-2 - TGTGCCAGCAGACGCGGGACTTATACTTTCAATGAGCAGTTCTTC CASRRGTYTFNEQFF
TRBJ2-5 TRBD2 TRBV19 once TGTGCCAGTAGGCGTGGGACTAGCGGGATCGGGGGCCAAGAGACCCAGTACTTC CASRRGTSGIGGQETQYF
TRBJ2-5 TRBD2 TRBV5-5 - TGTGCCAGCAGCTTGAGGTTTAGCGGGAGAGAGACCCAGTACTTC CASSLRFSGRETQYF
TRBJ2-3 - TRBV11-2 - TGTGCCAGCAGCGCAATCACAGATACGCAGTATTTT CASSAITDTQYF
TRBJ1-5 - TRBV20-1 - TGCAGTGCTAGTCGAGGCGGGGGCTGGGGCAATCAGCCCCAGCATTTT CSASRGGGWGNQPQHF
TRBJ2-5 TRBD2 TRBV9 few TGTGCCAGCAGCGTCCTAGCGGGAGACGGGGAGACCCAGTACTTC CASSVLAGDGETQYF
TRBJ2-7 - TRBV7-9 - TGTGCCAGCAGCTTAGGAGTCGGCCGACCCTACGAGCAGTACTTC CASSLGVGRPYEQYF
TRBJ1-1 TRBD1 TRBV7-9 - TGTGCCAGCAGCTATGACAGGGGCCGGACTGAAGCTTTCTTT CASSYDRGRTEAFF
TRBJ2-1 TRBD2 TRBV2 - TGTGCCAGCAGTGAGATCGGGACTAGCATCTATGAGCAGTTCTTC CASSEIGTSIYEQFF
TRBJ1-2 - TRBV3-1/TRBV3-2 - TGTGCCAGCAGCCAAGATGGAGTTGGGGAAACCTATGGCTACACCTTC CASSQDGVGETYGYTF
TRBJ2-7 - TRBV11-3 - TGTGCCAGCAGCTTAGCCAGGGGCTCCTACGAGCAGTACTTC CASSLARGSYEQYF
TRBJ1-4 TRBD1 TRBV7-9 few TGTGCCAGCAGCCAGACAGGGGGCTGGGATGAAAAACTGTTTTTT CASSQTGGWDEKLFF
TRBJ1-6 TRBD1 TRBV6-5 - TGTGCCAGCAGACATCGACAGGGTTATGGATCCCTCCACTTT CASRHRQGYGSLHF
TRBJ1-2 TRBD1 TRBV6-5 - TGTGCCAGCTGGGGTGTAGGGCAGGGGGATTATGGCTACACCTTC CASWGVGQGDYGYTF